This entry describes one T cell receptor beta chain. A read error may account for a junction end that differs from germline. This CDR3 is also generated by other DNA sequences in the sample. The data originate from a study of control samples from healthy donors and cancer patients. The CDR3 consists of 14 residues. The germline V gene encodes CDR1 LGHDT and CDR2 YNNKEL (reference sequence). Only in-frame clones appear in the TCRdb table, and some are missing; sequencing was by immunoSEQ multiplex PCR. In the table there are tens of thousands of clones, roughly 92% of which are singletons. The sample comprised blood. This chain joins TRBV3-1 (or the pseudogene TRBV3-2) and TRBJ2-7, with 11 bases aligning to TRBD2. The source of this sequence is a woman younger than 45 in good health. CDR3 amino acids: CASSQLAGAYEQYF. The DNA for the CDR3 is TGTGCCAGTAGCCAACTAGCGGGAGCCTACGAGCAGTACTTC.